Shown below are 3 T cell receptor beta chains from a single sample sequenced in a study of T cell responses to AZD1222 COVID-19 vaccine. Only in-frame clones appear in the TCRdb table, and some are missing; sequencing was by immunoSEQ multiplex PCR. In the table there are around 130,000 clones, 85% to 95% of which are singletons. The sample was peripheral blood, taken on day 0 of AZD1222 vaccination. The receptor source for this set is an adult in good health.

The CDR3 loop reads CASSYSGNSGNEQFF. The DNA for the CDR3 is TGTGCCAGCAGTTACTCGGGTAATAGTGGCAATGAGCAGTTCTTC. V is TRBV6-5 and J is TRBJ2-1; D call uncertain. This CDR3 has 15 amino acids. Trimming removed 0 bases at V and 6 bases at J, with 12 bases between. Germline CDR1 is MNHEY and CDR2 is SVGAGI.

This rearrangement joins TRBV19 to TRBJ1-5; D uncertain. Germline loops: CDR1 LNHDA, CDR2 SQIVND (reference sequence). Trimming shortened V by 2 bases and J by 5 bases, and 10 bases separated the two germline ends. This CDR3 region has 14 residues. For the CDR3, the DNA is TGTGCCAGTAGTATAAATCCTGTCGATCAGCCCCAGCATTTT. Residues: CASSINPVDQPQHF.

The chain recombines TRBV3-1 (or the pseudogene TRBV3-2) with TRBJ2-7, with 8 bases aligning to TRBD2. This CDR3 is built from 15 residues. The trim removed 0 bases at V and 4 bases at J, leaving 5 bases unmatched. CDR1 and CDR2 (germline): LGHDT, YNNKEL (reference sequence). DNA for the CDR3: TGTGCCAGCAGCCAAGATAGCGGGGATAGTTACGAGCAGTACTTC. It specifies CASSQDSGDSYEQYF.